This T cell receptor (beta chain) was sequenced for a study of blood T cell repertoires in COVID-19. The data were produced by immunoSEQ multiplex PCR, yet TCRdb's version contains in-frame clones alone and is incomplete. The sample records approximately 440,000 clones, 90% being singletons. The sample taken for sequencing was PBMCs or T cells enriched from blood (not recorded which). The origin of this receptor is a man in his late teens or twenties who had recovered from COVID-19.

The CDR3 sequence is CASSVASGETQYF. CDR3 coding DNA: TGTGCCAGCAGTGTAGCTAGCGGGGAGACCCAGTACTTC. V is TRBV5-4 and J is TRBJ2-5; 8 nucleotides match TRBD2. Germline CDR1 and CDR2: SGHNT and YYREEE (reference sequence). V trimming: 5 bases; J trimming: 5 bases; junction bases outside the gene matches: 5. The CDR3 runs to 13 residues. Full variable domain (missing parts from reference TRBV5-4 and TRBJ2-5): ETGVTQSPTHLIKTRGQQVTLRCSSQSGHNTVSWYQQALGQGPQFIFQYYREEENGRGNFPPRFSGLQFPNYSSELNVNALELDDSALYLCASSVASGETQYFGPGTRLLVL.